This record looks at one T cell receptor beta chain sequence and its context. The sample originates from a study of cytomegalovirus exposure and HLA in healthy donors. This CDR3 is built from 18 residues. V was pared by 5 bases and J by 0 bases, with 9 bases of the junction left unmatched. Germline CDR1 and CDR2: MNHNS and SASEGT. TCRdb's table, derived via immunoSEQ multiplex PCR, lists solely in-frame clones and lacks some. The table includes about 200,000 clones, 85% to 90% detected once. This chain links TRBV6-1 with TRBJ2-3, with 12 bases that match TRBD2. Sequencing was carried out using PBMCs. This clonotype was obtained from a young woman in good health and CMV-seronegative. Here the CDR3 reads CASSQGGLAGASTDTQYF. CDR3 in DNA: TGTGCCAGCAGTCAAGGGGGACTAGCGGGCGCGAGCACAGATACGCAGTATTTT.